Listed below are T cell receptor beta chains from one sample, sequenced in a study of blood T cell repertoires in COVID-19. Profiling relied on immunoSEQ multiplex PCR, and the TCRdb table lists in-frame clones only, not all of them. Here the sample spans just over 350,000 clones, about 90% being singletons. Sequenced: PBMCs or T cells enriched from blood (not recorded which). These receptors all come from a woman aged 25 to 39 who had recovered from COVID-19. Both conserved end residues are part of each CDR3. Fields, in order: V gene, J gene, clone size, CDR3 protein. Only some rows state a clone size, as once, few, many or a class for expanded clones.

TRBV7-9	TRBJ2-3	once	CASSSDYTDTQYF
TRBV28	TRBJ2-7	NA	CASSSWADEPSYEQYF
TRBV11-1	TRBJ1-6	NA	CASSLWGTANSPLHF
TRBV27	TRBJ2-7	NA	CASSPRDSRSGRSSYEQYF
TRBV5-1	TRBJ1-2	NA	CASSPGTGFYGYTF
TRBV29-1	TRBJ2-7	NA	CSVGTGTGSYEQYF
TRBV6-5	TRBJ2-7	NA	CASSPLEAGGYEQYF
TRBV28	TRBJ1-5	NA	CASRGENNQPQHF
TRBV19	TRBJ1-2	NA	CASSIARNGYTF
TRBV19	TRBJ2-2	NA	CASSIAGGTGELFF
TRBV6-6	TRBJ2-7	NA	CASSRRTLTGTSSYEQYF